This T cell receptor (beta chain) was captured in a study of T cells in Graves' hyperthyroidism and ophthalmopathy. The germline CDR1 and CDR2 sequences are SGHRS and YFSETQ. Trimming stripped 1 base from V and 4 bases from J, with 9 bases between. CDR3 length equals 15 residues. Ophthalmopathy patients showed a Clinical Activity Score of at least 3, NOSPECS grade of at least 4 and duration under 3 months. Study-level results: A 13 V-J model separated ophthalmopathy from stable hyperthyroidism.

What was amplified from RNA transcripts were TCR beta CDR3 regions. The HTBI primer set drove a first-round RT-PCR of the TCR CDR3. Using its own MiXCR run on the multiplex PCR reads, TCRdb lists one record per CDR3 protein. This table has roughly 640,000 distinct CDR3 sequences, more than 15% appearing once. This clonotype was counted only a few times. What it binds is not known. Sequencing was performed on blood. V is TRBV5-1 and J is TRBJ1-6; D unresolved. This sequence originates from a woman aged 40 to 49 with Graves' ophthalmopathy. CDR3 DNA: TGCGCCAGCAGCTTGCGGGCCGATTATAATTCACCCCTCCACTTT. Encoded protein: CASSLRADYNSPLHF.